The sequence of this T cell receptor (beta chain) was determined in a study of T cells in Graves' hyperthyroidism and ophthalmopathy. This clonotype occurred many times. The length of the CDR3 is 14 residues. Per germline, CDR1 SGHDN and CDR2 FVKESK. The junction had 5 bases not matched to a gene; V was cut back by 5 bases and J by 4 bases. RNA transcripts were the template for amplifying TCR beta CDR3 regions. Primed by the HTBI set, a first-round RT-PCR was run on the TCR CDR3. Each CDR3 protein is one row after TCRdb ran MiXCR on the multiplex PCR reads. The table lists 650,000 to 800,000 distinct CDR3 sequences, 45% of them singletons, with 7% to 7.5% in the top ten.

The sample comprised peripheral blood or thyroid tissue (not recorded which). The clonotype was recovered from an adult man with Graves' disease, either hyperthyroidism or ophthalmopathy (not recorded which). V and J are TRBV14 and TRBJ2-5; the match to TRBD1 covers 9 bases. The DNA of the CDR3 is TGTGCCAGCAGCATGAACAGGGGGCGAGAGACCCAGTACTTC. It is translated as CASSMNRGRETQYF.